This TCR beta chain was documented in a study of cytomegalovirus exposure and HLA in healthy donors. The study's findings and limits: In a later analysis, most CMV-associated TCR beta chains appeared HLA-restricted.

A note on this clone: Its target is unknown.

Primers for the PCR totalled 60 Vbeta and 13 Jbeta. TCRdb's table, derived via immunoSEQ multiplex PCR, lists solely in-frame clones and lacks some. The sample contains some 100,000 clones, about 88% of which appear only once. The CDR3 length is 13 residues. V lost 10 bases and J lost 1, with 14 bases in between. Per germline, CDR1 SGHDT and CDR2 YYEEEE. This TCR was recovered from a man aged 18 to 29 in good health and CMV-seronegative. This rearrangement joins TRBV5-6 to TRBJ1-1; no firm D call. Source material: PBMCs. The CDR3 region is CASTGFRNTEAFF. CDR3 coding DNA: TGTGCCTCCACGGGGTTCAGGAACACTGAAGCTTTCTTT. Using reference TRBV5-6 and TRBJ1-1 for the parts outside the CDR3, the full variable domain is DAGVTQSPTHLIKTRGQQVTLRCSPKSGHDTVSWYQQALGQGPQFIFQYYEEEERQRGNFPDRFSGHQFPNYSSELNVNALLLGDSALYLCASTGFRNTEAFFGQGTRLTVV.